Listed here are 8 T cell receptor beta chains from one sample, sequenced in a study of blood T cell repertoires in COVID-19. Sequenced by immunoSEQ multiplex PCR; TCRdb stores in-frame clones only, minus some. The sample lists around 150,000 clones; roughly 84% were seen once. The sample comprised peripheral blood. These receptors all stem from a woman between 45 and 60 years old in a cohort sampled during active or convalescent COVID-19.

The chain joins TRBV5-1 to TRBJ2-5; TRBD2 matches at 9 bases. The CDR3 sequence is 16 residues long. The germline CDR1 and CDR2 sequences are SGHRS and YFSETQ. J lost 1 base, V lost 2 bases, and 6 bases had no gene match. The CDR3 sequence: CASSFAASGVQETQYF. As DNA, the CDR3 is TGCGCCAGCAGCTTTGCGGCTAGCGGGGTCCAAGAGACCCAGTACTTC.

The chain carries TRBV13 and TRBJ2-3, with 8 bases matching TRBD1. V lost 5 bases, J lost 6 bases, and 10 bases stayed unmatched. Germline CDR1 reads PRHDT; CDR2 reads FYEKMQ (reference sequence). The CDR3 spans 15 residues. CDR3 sequence: CASSRGTGLRDTQYF. DNA of the CDR3: TGTGCCAGCAGCCGCGGGACAGGTCTTCGCGATACGCAGTATTTT. Complete variable domain (other parts from reference TRBV13 and TRBJ2-3): AAGVIQSPRHLIKEKRETATLKCYPIPRHDTVYWYQQGPGQDPQFLISFYEKMQSDKGSIPDRFSAQQFSDYHSELNMSSLELGDSALYFCASSRGTGLRDTQYFGPGTRLTVL.

This clone was detected once. CDR3 sequence (DNA): TGTGCCAGCAGCCCAGAAGGGGGACCCCTCCACTTT. Translating gives CASSPEGGPLHF. The chain recombines TRBV14 with TRBJ1-6; D might be TRBD1 (6 bases). V dropped 4 bases and J dropped 12 bases, with 10 bases sitting between them. This CDR3 is built from 12 residues. Germline CDR1 SGHDN, CDR2 FVKESK.

The chain joins TRBV15 to TRBJ1-4, with 9 positions matching TRBD1. Germline CDR1 is LNHNV and CDR2 is YYDKDF (reference sequence). CDR3 size: 16 residues. Trimming cost V 5 bases and J 8 bases; bases outside gene matches: 12. In nucleotides, the CDR3 is TGTGCCACCAGCCCGGGGACCGGGACAGGGTCCGAAAAACTGTTTTTT. It yields the protein CATSPGTGTGSEKLFF.

As regards this clone: In the same sample, other DNA sequences code for this CDR3. The chain combines TRBV6-5 with TRBJ2-7, with 10 positions matching TRBD1. The germline gives CDR1 MNHEY, CDR2 SVGAGI. This CDR3 is built from 14 residues. Trimming cost V 6 bases and J 3 bases; bases outside gene matches: 5. The CDR3 protein is CASSPGTGVYEQYF. The CDR3 coding sequence is TGTGCCAGCAGCCCCGGGACAGGGGTCTACGAGCAGTACTTC.

V and J are TRBV5-4 and TRBJ2-7; 12 bases align to TRBD2. The CDR3 covers 15 residues. Trimming cost V 0 bases and J 5 bases; bases outside gene matches: 3. CDR1 and CDR2 from the germline V gene are SGHNT and YYREEE (reference sequence). CDR3 nucleotides: TGTGCCAGCAGCTTGGCTAGCGGGGGGGCCGACGAGCAGTACTTC. Its translation is CASSLASGGADEQYF.

This clone was seen a few times. The chain has TRBV29-1 and TRBJ2-3; D gene uncertain. CDR1 and CDR2 (germline): SQVTM, ANQGSEA. This CDR3 contains 11 residues. Between the trimmed V and J ends, which lost 7 bases and 5 bases, there was a span of 10 bases. The CDR3 here is CSARTGDTQYF. DNA for the CDR3: TGCAGCGCCCGCACGGGAGATACGCAGTATTTT.

This chain links TRBV6-5 with TRBJ2-7; 9 nucleotides line up with TRBD1. Losses at the gene ends were 2 bases for V and 4 bases for J; bases not matched to a gene: 6. CDR1 is MNHEY, CDR2 SVGAGI, per germline. The CDR3 is made up of 15 amino acids. The CDR3 region is CASSYPGQGRYEQYF. The DNA of the CDR3 is TGTGCCAGCAGTTACCCAGGACAGGGGAGATACGAGCAGTACTTC.